This entry features one T cell receptor beta chain sequence. Its antigen is unidentified. The data were taken from a study of T cells after yellow fever vaccination. Notes on the study in general: It was the secondary response that reached its peak faster, day 5 versus 15, but it was weaker.

TCRdb re-called the 5' RACE reads with MiXCR, one entry per CDR3 protein. Among about 320,000 distinct CDR3 sequences, about 4.5% were seen once, and the ten largest hold approximately 19%. The germline V gene encodes CDR1 MNHEY and CDR2 SVGAGI. V shed 4 bases and J 4 bases; nucleotides not matched to a gene: 6. The CDR3 covers 15 residues. The sequence was collected from a man younger than 35 who received the YFV17D yellow fever vaccine. The sample in question was PBMCs, obtained 15 days after the yellow fever booster vaccination. The J gene is TRBJ2-3, the V gene TRBV6-5; 9 positions agree with TRBD1. The CDR3 DNA reads as TGTGCCAGCAGTTCTTCCGGGACAGGGTCAGATACGCAGTATTTT. Its protein product is CASSSSGTGSDTQYF.